One sample yielded the 22 T cell receptor beta chains listed below, sequenced in a study of T-cell memory formation after mild COVID-19 (dated by TCRdb to about 2021). Preparation of the library involved 5' RACE. TCRdb lists the instrument as Illumina NovaSeq 6000. Starting from the raw public reads, TCRdb applied fastp trimming at Q25, assembled clones with MiXCR and retained in-frame beta chains. Rows are combined by CDR3 protein, so each entry shows the most common genes and DNA. In all, the sample holds around 180,000 distinct CDR3 sequences, and 15% to 20% of those were seen once. The ten largest clones take up approximately 2.2% of the sample. The sample was PBMCs or a T cell subset sorted from them (not recorded which). These TCRs come from an adult woman who had mild COVID-19 (a few samples of this study predate the infection). The sample titles of this study are shuffled in the database, so cell type and time point are left out; the donor was told from shared clones.

The chain recombines TRBV12-3 or TRBV12-4 with TRBJ2-2; D is perhaps TRBD1 (6 bases). V lost 6 bases, J lost 2 bases, and 16 bases lay in between. The CDR3 runs 16 residues. The chain's CDR3 is CASSINRAPNTGELFF. The CDR3 DNA follows: TGTGCCAGCAGCATTAACAGGGCGCCTAACACCGGGGAGCTGTTTTTT.

This rearrangement joins TRBV3-1 to TRBJ2-5; the match to TRBD2 covers 8 bases. Germline assignment: CDR1 LGHDT and CDR2 YNNKEL (reference sequence). This CDR3 region has 17 residues. J was trimmed by 5 bases and V by 6 bases; bases with no gene match: 17. CDR3 region: CASSHRGLAGPAETQYF. CDR3 nucleotide sequence: TGTGCCAGCAGTCATAGAGGGCTAGCGGGCCCGGCCGAGACCCAGTACTTC.

CDR3: CASSLGGYGNTIYF. The CDR3 DNA follows: TGTGCCAGCAGCTTAGGGGGTTACGGAAACACCATATATTTT. The chain joins TRBV7-2 to TRBJ1-3; D is ambiguous. CDR1 and CDR2 from the germline V gene are SGHTA and FQGNSA. V was trimmed by 1 base and J by 4 bases, leaving 8 bases between them. The CDR3 sequence is 14 residues long.

V gene TRBV7-3 combines with J gene TRBJ2-5; D is perhaps TRBD2 (5 bases). The V gene's germline CDR1 is SGHTA and CDR2 FQGTGA. Trimming stripped 5 bases from V and 7 bases from J, with 14 bases between. The CDR3 is 13 amino acids. For the CDR3, the DNA is TGTGCCAGCAGCCCCCGGACTCGGGGGACCCAGTACTTC. Protein: CASSPRTRGTQYF.

This clonotype was recorded once. The V and J genes are TRBV5-1 and TRBJ2-3; 9 bases line up with TRBD1. The CDR3 covers 15 residues. Germline V CDR1 and CDR2: SGHRS, YFSETQ. The junction had 11 bases not matched to a gene; V was cut back by 4 bases and J by 8 bases. This CDR3 reads CASSPRDREFGTQYF. CDR3 coding DNA: TGCGCCAGCAGCCCCCGGGACAGGGAGTTTGGTACGCAGTATTTT.

This clonotype was detected a few times. One end of the junction is discordant with germline, which a read error may explain. The chain uses TRBV12-3 or TRBV12-4 and TRBJ1-4, with a weak D call TRBD1 (6 bases). This CDR3 has 12 residues. DNA for the CDR3: TGTGCCAGCAGTTTATCCTCAGGGGCCGGCCGTTTT. Translated, it gives CASSLSSGAGRF.

In this sample, this clonotype turned up a few times. The chain joins TRBV5-6 to TRBJ2-1; 8 bases agree with TRBD1. V shed 3 bases and J 5 bases; nucleotides not matched to a gene: 10. The CDR3 is 16 residues long. Germline V gene data show CDR1 as SGHDT and CDR2 as YYEEEE. The CDR3 reads CASSSLPGQADNEQFF. CDR3 coding DNA: TGTGCCAGCAGCTCTCTACCGGGACAGGCGGACAATGAGCAGTTCTTC.

V gene TRBV11-2 combines with J gene TRBJ2-3; tentative D call: TRBD2 (6 bases). Trimming removed 0 bases from V and 6 bases from J, with 13 bases in between. The CDR3 is made up of 15 amino acids. Germline V gene data show CDR1 as SGHAT and CDR2 as FQNNGV. The CDR3 nucleotides read TGTGCCAGCAGCTTAGATTTTACTAGCAGGGATACGCAGTATTTT. Translation gives CASSLDFTSRDTQYF. Based on the CDR3 plus reference TRBV11-2 and TRBJ2-3, the full variable domain is EAGVAQSPRYKIIEKRQSVAFWCNPISGHATLYWYQQILGQGPKLLIQFQNNGVVDDSQLPKDRFSAERLKGVDSTLKIQPAKLEDSAVYLCASSLDFTSRDTQYFGPGTRLTVL.

The chain has TRBV25-1 and TRBJ2-5; 7 nucleotides line up with TRBD1. Looked up from germline, CDR1 is MGHDK and CDR2 is SYGVNS. J was trimmed by 5 bases and V by 3 bases; bases with no gene match: 6. CDR3 length: 14 residues. CDR3 amino acids: CASSDPTGFETQYF. The CDR3 DNA follows: TGTGCCAGCAGTGACCCGACAGGGTTCGAGACCCAGTACTTC.

The chain links TRBV6-2 or TRBV6-3 to TRBJ1-1; D is undetermined. Looked up from germline, CDR1 is MNHEY and CDR2 is SVGEGT. V was cut by 3 bases and J by 1 base, with 15 bases left in between. This CDR3 spans 16 amino acids. The CDR3 coding sequence is TGTGCCAGCAGTTATTCCTTGGGCACCAGGAACACTGAAGCTTTCTTT. Protein: CASSYSLGTRNTEAFF.

This clonotype was recorded at least ten times. The CDR3 spells CASSLSPGTNEQFF. DNA of the CDR3: TGCGCCAGCAGCTTGTCCCCAGGAACCAATGAGCAGTTCTTC. This chain links TRBV5-1 with TRBJ2-1; D not resolved. The V gene's germline CDR1 is SGHRS and CDR2 YFSETQ. CDR3 length: 14 amino acids. V was cut by 1 base and J by 6 bases, with 11 bases left in between.

The chain recombines TRBV2 with TRBJ2-1, with 8 bases that match TRBD2. Germline CDR1 reads SNHLY; CDR2 reads FYNNEI. Trimming at V came to 6 bases and at J to 4 bases, leaving 5 bases not matched to a gene. The CDR3 is made up of 14 amino acids. The DNA for the CDR3 is TGTGCCAGCAGAAGCGGGAGAGAGTACAATGAGCAGTTCTTC. It translates to CASRSGREYNEQFF.

This clonotype occurred a few times. The chain couples TRBV6-2 or TRBV6-3 to TRBJ2-7, with 9 bases lining up with TRBD1. J gave up 5 bases and V 1 base, and 6 bases lay outside the gene matches. The CDR3 spans 15 residues. Germline V gene sequence: CDR1 MNHEY, CDR2 SVGEGT. CDR3 bases: TGTGCCAGCAGTTACTATGGACAGGGGTACGACGAGCAGTACTTC. Its translation: CASSYYGQGYDEQYF.

This clonotype came up a few times. The V and J genes are TRBV7-2 and TRBJ2-5, with TRBD2 as a possible D gene (5 bases). Germline V gives CDR1 SGHTA, CDR2 FQGNSA. This CDR3 contains 12 residues. Trimming pared 4 bases from V and 5 bases from J, leaving 8 bases between. In nucleotides, the CDR3 is TGTGCCAGCAGCTCGCCGGGGGAGACCCAGTACTTC. Its translation is CASSSPGETQYF. The whole variable domain, remainder taken from reference TRBV7-2 and TRBJ2-5, is GAGVSQSPSNKVTEKGKDVELRCDPISGHTALYWYRQSLGQGLEFLIYFQGNSAPDKSGLPSDRFSAERTGGSVSTLTIQRTQQEDSAVYLCASSSPGETQYFGPGTRLLVL.

Ten or more counts support this clonotype. The V and J genes are TRBV29-1 and TRBJ2-5; D is undetermined. Trimming pared 4 bases from V and 1 base from J, leaving 7 bases between. The CDR3 covers 12 residues. Germline-derived CDR1 and CDR2 are SQVTM and ANQGSEA. CDR3 sequence (DNA): TGCAGCGTTGGTCGCGCCCAAGAGACCCAGTACTTC. It yields the protein CSVGRAQETQYF.

This chain connects TRBV5-4 to TRBJ2-6; 9 bases are a match to TRBD1. The germline V gene encodes CDR1 SGHNT and CDR2 YYREEE (reference sequence). The trim removed 6 bases at V and 3 bases at J, leaving 4 bases unmatched. The CDR3 covers 15 residues. CDR3 residues: CASTRDRDGANVLTF. CDR3 DNA sequence: TGTGCCAGCACCAGGGACAGGGATGGGGCCAACGTCCTGACTTTC.

The chain joins TRBV3-1 to TRBJ1-1; a weak D match, TRBD1 (5 bases). The CDR3 covers 13 residues. Germline V gives CDR1 LGHDT, CDR2 YNNKEL (reference sequence). Trimming cost V 8 bases and J 2 bases, with 12 bases left between them. This chain's CDR3 is CASLGLSNTEAFF. CDR3 coding DNA: TGTGCCAGCTTGGGACTTTCAAACACTGAAGCTTTCTTT.

The gene calls are TRBV9 and TRBJ2-1; a possible D gene is TRBD2 (5 bases). V lost 0 bases, J lost 0 bases, and 7 bases lay in between. The CDR3 runs to 15 residues. CDR1 is SGDLS and CDR2 is YYNGEE in the germline V gene. CDR3 sequence reads: CASSVVAGSYNEQFF. The DNA for the CDR3 is TGTGCCAGCAGCGTAGTGGCGGGCTCCTACAATGAGCAGTTCTTC.

This clonotype was recorded a few times. The V call is TRBV19, the J call TRBJ2-1; no definite D call. The length of the CDR3 is 12 residues. Deletions cut 4 bases from V and 4 bases from J, with 5 bases between. CDR1 and CDR2 from the germline V gene are LNHDA and SQIVND (reference sequence). CDR3 DNA sequence: TGTGCCAGTAGTACATATTACAATGAGCAGTTCTTC. Amino acids: CASSTYYNEQFF.

This clonotype turned up a few times. V and J are TRBV7-9 and TRBJ1-3; no clear D. Germline CDR1 SEHNR, CDR2 FQNEAQ (reference sequence). There are 13 residues in the CDR3. The V gene lost 5 bases and the J gene lost 4 bases, with 9 bases spanning the gap. The CDR3 reads CASSAVSGNTIYF. DNA of the CDR3: TGTGCCAGCAGCGCTGTATCCGGAAACACCATATATTTT.

CDR3 sequence (DNA): TGTGCCAGCAGCTTACAGGCCCGCTCCTATAATTCACCCCTCCACTTT. It encodes CASSLQARSYNSPLHF. This rearrangement joins TRBV7-2 to TRBJ1-6; no clear D gene. Trimming stripped 2 bases from V and 0 bases from J, with 8 bases between. The CDR3 extends over 16 amino acids. Germline V gene data show CDR1 as SGHTA and CDR2 as FQGNSA.

The chain joins TRBV7-9 to TRBJ1-1; no reliable D call. The CDR3 sequence is 11 residues long. CDR1 and CDR2 (germline): SEHNR, FQNEAQ (reference sequence). Trimming shortened V by 1 base and J by 11 bases, and 8 bases separated the two germline ends. DNA of the CDR3: TGTGCCAGCAGCTTAGGTTCGGGCGCTTTCTTT. Amino acid sequence: CASSLGSGAFF.